A single sample is the source of the 19 T cell receptor beta chains below, sequenced in a study of cytomegalovirus exposure and HLA in healthy donors. Method: immunoSEQ multiplex PCR; TCRdb's copy keeps in-frame clones and lacks some. In the table there are just under 75,000 clones, about 94% of which are singletons. Sequencing was performed on PBMCs. The origin of the receptors is a woman under 30 in good health and CMV-seropositive.

The chain links TRBV2 to TRBJ2-3; 8 bases align to TRBD2. Germline V gene sequence: CDR1 SNHLY, CDR2 FYNNEI. V dropped 8 bases and J dropped 3; count of bases not matched to a gene: 7. This CDR3 has 14 residues. CDR3 sequence (DNA): TGTGCCAGCTCCGCGGGGGGTCTTACAGATACGCAGTATTTT. Translating gives CASSAGGLTDTQYF.

The chain uses TRBV7-6 and TRBJ2-2; D gene uncertain. The CDR3 extends over 16 amino acids. Per germline, CDR1 SGHVS and CDR2 FNYEAQ. V gave up 5 bases and J gave up 2 bases, with 15 bases separating them. CDR3 nucleotide sequence: TGTGCCAGCAGCCCTAATATAGGCGGAAACACCGGGGAGCTGTTTTTT. Translated: CASSPNIGGNTGELFF.

Only one count was recorded for this clone. The J gene is TRBJ2-3, the V gene TRBV10-2; 7 nucleotides align to TRBD2. The V and J ends lost 6 bases and 3 bases, in that order; junction bases with no gene match: 6. The germline gives CDR1 WSHSY, CDR2 SAAADI. The CDR3 consists of 14 residues. The CDR3: CASRSGGGTDTQYF. The CDR3 nucleotides read TGCGCCAGCAGGAGCGGCGGGGGAACAGATACGCAGTATTTT.

This clone was observed once. This chain joins TRBV28 and TRBJ2-7; 8 bases are a match to TRBD1. With 5 bases clipped from V and 0 bases from J, the junction kept 3 bases outside the gene matches. This CDR3 comprises 14 residues. Germline V gene lookup returns CDR1 MDHEN and CDR2 SYDVKM. The CDR3, as DNA: TGTGCCAGCAGTACCGGACAGGGCTCCTACGAGCAGTACTTC. It specifies CASSTGQGSYEQYF.

The rearrangement uses TRBV14 and TRBJ2-7; TRBD2 aligns across 7 bases. Germline V gene lookup returns CDR1 SGHDN and CDR2 FVKESK. The V gene end was trimmed by 1 base and the J gene end by 3 bases; junction bases not matched to a gene: 9. CDR3 length equals 16 residues. The CDR3: CASSQGPEAGNYEQYF. DNA for the CDR3: TGTGCCAGCAGCCAAGGACCGGAAGCGGGAAACTACGAGCAGTACTTC.

The chain is built from TRBV28 and TRBJ1-5; no clear D gene. Trimming left V 4 bases short and J 4 bases short, with 11 bases between. The length of the CDR3 is 14 residues. Per germline, CDR1 MDHEN and CDR2 SYDVKM. Here the CDR3 DNA reads TGTGCCAGCAGTTCAGAGATGGAGAATCAGCCCCAGCATTTT. Its translation is CASSSEMENQPQHF.

The chain combines TRBV6-6 with TRBJ1-5; 7 bases line up with TRBD1. V gave up 8 bases and J gave up 6 bases; unmatched junction bases: 7. CDR1 and CDR2 from the germline V gene are MNHNY and SVGAGI (reference sequence). The CDR3 loop spans 13 amino acids. The CDR3 coding sequence is TGTGCCAGCCGAGGACAGGTCCCTCAGCCCCAGCATTTT. It specifies CASRGQVPQPQHF.

V usage is TRBV5-1 and J usage is TRBJ1-2, with 9 bases matching TRBD1. V was pared by 1 base and J by 6 bases, with 4 bases of the junction left unmatched. Germline assignment: CDR1 SGHRS and CDR2 YFSETQ. This CDR3 contains 14 residues. The DNA of the CDR3 is TGCGCCAGCAGCTTGACAGGGGGCGCCGATGGCTACACCTTC. It is translated as CASSLTGGADGYTF. The whole variable domain, remainder taken from reference TRBV5-1 and TRBJ1-2, is KAGVTQTPRYLIKTRGQQVTLSCSPISGHRSVSWYQQTPGQGLQFLFEYFSETQRNKGNFPGRFSGRQFSNSRSEMNVSTLELGDSALYLCASSLTGGADGYTFGSGTRLTVV.

The chain carries TRBV2 and TRBJ1-4; 9 nucleotides agree with TRBD1. The CDR3 runs 16 residues. V dropped 7 bases and J dropped 5; count of bases not matched to a gene: 11. Germline CDR1 is SNHLY and CDR2 is FYNNEI. The CDR3 spells CASTGQGTYSNEKLFF. In DNA form, the CDR3 reads TGTGCCAGCACGGGACAGGGTACCTATTCCAATGAAAAACTGTTTTTT.

The chain joins TRBV27 to TRBJ2-3; no firm D call. V was pared by 2 bases and J by 0 bases, with 6 bases between. Germline CDR1 and CDR2: MNHEY and SMNVEV (reference sequence). This CDR3 contains 14 residues. The CDR3 DNA is TGTGCCAGCAGTTTACTTATTAGCACAGATACGCAGTATTTT. Its translation is CASSLLISTDTQYF.

The V and J genes are TRBV11-2 and TRBJ2-1, with 8 positions matching TRBD2. The CDR3 is made up of 15 amino acids. Germline lookup yields CDR1 SGHAT and CDR2 FQNNGV. Trimming at V came to 1 base and at J to 6 bases, leaving 5 bases not matched to a gene. CDR3 region: CASSLGGLGANEQFF. Written as DNA, the CDR3 is TGTGCCAGCAGCTTAGGGGGACTAGGCGCCAATGAGCAGTTCTTC. Full variable domain (missing parts from reference TRBV11-2 and TRBJ2-1): EAGVAQSPRYKIIEKRQSVAFWCNPISGHATLYWYQQILGQGPKLLIQFQNNGVVDDSQLPKDRFSAERLKGVDSTLKIQPAKLEDSAVYLCASSLGGLGANEQFFGPGTRLTVL.

The chain uses TRBV7-8 and TRBJ2-1, with unresolved D. In germline, CDR1 is SGHVS, CDR2 FQNEAQ. This CDR3 comprises 13 residues. V was clipped by 3 bases and J by 5 bases, with 8 bases between them. The CDR3, as DNA: TGTGCCAGCAGCTTTGTCCGGGACAATGAGCAGTTCTTC. Translated: CASSFVRDNEQFF.

The V call is TRBV6-5, the J call TRBJ2-2; 7 bases match TRBD1. This CDR3 is 15 amino acids long. J gave up 2 bases and V 10 bases, and 10 bases lay outside the gene matches. CDR1 MNHEY and CDR2 SVGAGI come from the germline V gene. CDR3 protein: CATSWDSLNTGELFF. In DNA form, the CDR3 reads TGTGCCACCTCCTGGGACAGCCTTAACACCGGGGAGCTGTTTTTT.

V gene TRBV7-9 combines with J gene TRBJ2-4; D is unresolved. The V and J ends lost 1 base and 7 bases respectively, with 5 bases between them. This CDR3 has 12 residues. Germline V gene lookup returns CDR1 SEHNR and CDR2 FQNEAQ (reference sequence). CDR3 in DNA: TGTGCCAGCAGCTTAGGAGCGAACATTCAGTACTTC. It translates to CASSLGANIQYF.

J is TRBJ2-7 and V is TRBV5-1; D is perhaps TRBD1 (6 bases). Germline V gene lookup returns CDR1 SGHRS and CDR2 YFSETQ. With 3 bases removed from V and 3 bases from J, the gap between germline ends came to 19 bases. CDR3 length: 16 residues. The CDR3 loop reads CASSYQAGTNRYEQYF. DNA of the CDR3: TGCGCCAGCAGCTATCAGGCCGGGACAAACCGCTACGAGCAGTACTTC.

This chain joins TRBV27 and TRBJ2-1; 7 bases match TRBD1. The V gene's germline CDR1 is MNHEY and CDR2 SMNVEV (reference sequence). V was pared by 3 bases and J by 4 bases, with 6 bases of the junction left unmatched. The CDR3 covers 15 residues. CDR3 sequence reads: CASSFDRASYNEQFF. CDR3 DNA: TGTGCCAGCAGTTTCGACAGGGCGTCGTACAATGAGCAGTTCTTC.

The V gene is TRBV7-6, the J gene TRBJ1-1; maybe TRBD1 (6 bases). The CDR3 is made up of 13 amino acids. V lost 1 base and J lost 8, with 11 bases in between. Germline values: CDR1 SGHVS, CDR2 FNYEAQ. CDR3 region: CASSLVDSREAFF. The CDR3, as DNA: TGTGCCAGCAGCTTAGTGGACAGCCGCGAAGCTTTCTTT. Filled out from reference TRBV7-6 and TRBJ1-1, the complete variable domain reads GAGVSQSPRYKVTKRGQDVALRCDPISGHVSLYWYRQALGQGPEFLTYFNYEAQQDKSGLPNDRFSAERPEGSISTLTIQRTEQRDSAMYRCASSLVDSREAFFGQGTRLTVV.

The V call is TRBV4-3, the J call TRBJ2-3; D not certain. Trimming removed 0 bases at V and 2 bases at J, with 9 bases between. Germline CDR1 LGHNA, CDR2 YSLEER. This CDR3 spans 15 amino acids. The CDR3 reads CASSQERSHTDTQYF. The CDR3 DNA reads as TGCGCCAGCAGCCAAGAAAGATCACACACAGATACGCAGTATTTT.

The chain combines TRBV7-6 with TRBJ1-5; D is unresolved. Germline V CDR1 and CDR2: SGHVS, FNYEAQ. The CDR3 is 14 amino acids. V lost 4 bases and J 6 bases, leaving 13 bases between the germline ends. The CDR3 loop reads CASSSTAFGQPQHF. The CDR3 coding sequence is TGTGCCAGCAGCTCCACTGCCTTTGGTCAGCCCCAGCATTTT.